The clone carrying this TCR beta chain has more than one count but fewer than ten. This sample was included in a study of T cell clonotyping in hematopoietic cell transplantation. Across the whole study: Cytoreduction preceded collection of pretransplant recipient samples.

V gave up 1 base and J gave up 2 bases, with 9 bases separating them. The CDR3 consists of 14 residues. Germline CDR1 is SEHNR and CDR2 is FQNEAQ (reference sequence). Sequenced by immunoSEQ multiplex PCR; TCRdb stores in-frame clones only, minus some. In the table there are some 16,000 clones, just over 90% of which are singletons. Time point given: recipient sample about 28 days before transplant, after cytoreduction. This chain joins TRBV7-9 and TRBJ2-7; D not resolved. The specimen comprised peripheral blood mononuclear cells, sampled before stem cell transplant. This TCR came from a man aged 18 to 29 with biphenotypic leukemia. Some clones in this sample may be carry-over from other donors' samples. The CDR3 is CASSLGQEPYEQYF. Here the CDR3 DNA reads TGTGCCAGCAGCTTAGGTCAGGAGCCCTACGAGCAGTACTTC.